This T cell receptor (beta chain) was captured in a study of CD8 T cells in Susac syndrome. Random hexamers were used to reverse transcribe about 0.5 to 1 ug of RNA. TCRdb re-called the immunoSEQ multiplex PCR reads with MiXCR, one entry per CDR3 protein. The sample holds roughly 84,000 distinct CDR3 sequences; roughly 96% are singletons and the top ten take around 0.41%. FACS enriched CD8+ TEMRA cells, while bulk CD8+ and CD4+ were negatively isolated. Input material: CD8+ T cells from PBMCs. This TCR was sampled from a human donor with Susac syndrome.

The CDR3 DNA sequence: TGTGCCAGCAGCTTAGAATATCAGCCCCAGCATTTT. Its translation: CASSLEYQPQHF. This chain joins TRBV7-9 and TRBJ1-5; no clear D. Germline lookup yields CDR1 SEHNR and CDR2 FQNEAQ (reference sequence). CDR3 length equals 12 residues. Deletions cut 1 base from V and 5 bases from J, with 3 bases between.